These 24 T cell receptor beta chains were sequenced from one sample in a study of blood T cell repertoires in COVID-19. Using immunoSEQ multiplex PCR, the repertoire was profiled, and TCRdb retains in-frame clones only, with some absent. This sample carries 30,000 or so clones, over 80% of them seen once, and the ten largest clones take 9.5% to 10%. Sequenced sample: peripheral blood. These receptors came from a human donor with active COVID-19. The donor label of this sample is uncertain.

The chain recombines TRBV3-1 (or the pseudogene TRBV3-2) with TRBJ2-1, with 9 bases fitting TRBD1. The germline CDR1 and CDR2 sequences are LGHDT and YNNKEL (reference sequence). V was pared by 4 bases and J by 2 bases, with 6 bases of the junction left unmatched. CDR3 size: 16 residues. CDR3: CASSPPGQGTYNEQFF. CDR3 DNA: TGTGCCAGCAGCCCCCCTGGACAGGGGACCTACAATGAGCAGTTCTTC.

The genes are TRBV7-7 and TRBJ2-7; D is undetermined. This CDR3 contains 15 residues. The germline gives CDR1 SSHAT, CDR2 FNYEAQ (reference sequence). Trimming left V 1 base short and J 0 bases short, with 10 bases between. CDR3 sequence: CASSLEASSSYEQYF. The CDR3 region has the DNA TGTGCCAGCAGCTTAGAGGCGTCTAGCTCCTACGAGCAGTACTTC.

The gene calls are TRBV29-1 and TRBJ2-3; 7 bases are shared with TRBD1. The CDR3 covers 13 residues. Per germline, CDR1 SQVTM and CDR2 ANQGSEA. The V and J ends lost 5 bases and 0 bases, in that order; junction bases with no gene match: 2. DNA for the CDR3: TGCAGCGTTAGGACAGGAAGCACAGATACGCAGTATTTT. This translates into CSVRTGSTDTQYF.

Here the CDR3 reads CASSSDRTYGYTF. The DNA of the CDR3 is TGTGCCAGCAGCTCCGACAGGACCTATGGCTACACCTTC. The chain has TRBV12-3 or TRBV12-4 and TRBJ1-2, with a tentative D call TRBD1 (6 bases). The length of the CDR3 is 13 residues. Trimming removed 6 bases from V and 4 bases from J, with 12 bases in between.

V is TRBV5-6 and J is TRBJ2-7, with 12 bases lining up with TRBD1. V dropped 4 bases and J dropped 5; count of bases not matched to a gene: 10. The CDR3 has 16 residues. Germline V lookup: CDR1 SGHDT, CDR2 YYEEEE. Here the CDR3 DNA reads TGTGCCAGCAGCCCCGGGGACAGGGGGCGTTGGGACGAGCAGTACTTC. This codes for CASSPGDRGRWDEQYF.

This chain joins TRBV9 and TRBJ2-3; no definite D call. Germline V gene data show CDR1 as SGDLS and CDR2 as YYNGEE. V lost 0 bases to trimming and J lost 0 bases, with 11 bases between them. The CDR3 sequence is 16 residues long. This CDR3 is CASSVDPGSSTDTQYF. The DNA of the CDR3 is TGTGCCAGCAGCGTAGATCCCGGGTCTAGCACAGATACGCAGTATTTT.

CDR3 loop: CASSTLQPVGNQPQHF. DNA for the CDR3: TGTGCCAGCAGTACATTACAGCCTGTGGGCAATCAGCCCCAGCATTTT. V gene TRBV28 combines with J gene TRBJ1-5; D gene uncertain. Trimming pared 5 bases from V and 2 bases from J, leaving 16 bases between. The germline gives CDR1 MDHEN, CDR2 SYDVKM. The CDR3 is made up of 16 amino acids.

The chain is built from TRBV4-1 and TRBJ1-5; 10 bases line up with TRBD1. Germline lookup yields CDR1 MGHRA and CDR2 YSYEKL. CDR3 length: 16 residues. With 4 bases clipped from V and 6 bases from J, the junction kept 9 bases outside the gene matches. For the CDR3, the DNA is TGCGCCAGCAGCCCTCTCCCGACAGGGGGCTTTCAGCCCCAGCATTTT. The encoded protein is CASSPLPTGGFQPQHF.

V gene TRBV5-5 combines with J gene TRBJ2-7, with a tentative D call TRBD1 (5 bases). Germline V CDR1 and CDR2: SGHKS, YYEKEE (reference sequence). V lost 4 bases to trimming and J lost 0 bases, with 5 bases between them. The CDR3 is 12 residues long. CDR3 coding DNA: TGTGCCAGCAGCGACAGCTCCTACGAGCAGTACTTC. Residues: CASSDSSYEQYF.

The genes are TRBV6-5 and TRBJ1-6; D remains ambiguous. Trimming took off 2 bases at V and 8 bases at J, with 7 bases between the two ends. CDR3 length: 13 amino acids. Germline V gene data show CDR1 as MNHEY and CDR2 as SVGAGI. The DNA for the CDR3 is TGTGCCAGCAGTTACGAGAGGGATTCACCCCTCCACTTT. It yields the protein CASSYERDSPLHF.

This clone was seen once. V usage is TRBV19 and J usage is TRBJ2-1; a possible D gene is TRBD1 (5 bases). This CDR3 has 16 residues. Per germline, CDR1 LNHDA and CDR2 SQIVND (reference sequence). V dropped 3 bases and J dropped 4 bases, with 16 bases sitting between them. CDR3 amino acids: CASSINRGAQYNEQFF. As DNA, the CDR3 is TGTGCCAGTAGTATCAACCGTGGGGCACAGTACAATGAGCAGTTCTTC. Full variable domain (rest looked up from reference TRBV19 and TRBJ2-1): DGGITQSPKYLFRKEGQNVTLSCEQNLNHDAMYWYRQDPGQGLRLIYYSQIVNDFQKGDIAEGYSVSREKKESFPLTVTSAQKNPTAFYLCASSINRGAQYNEQFFGPGTRLTVL.

V gene TRBV28 combines with J gene TRBJ1-2; TRBD1 matches at 10 bases. Unmatched junction bases numbered 8, after V lost 5 bases and J lost 8 bases. CDR1 and CDR2 from the germline V gene are MDHEN and SYDVKM. The CDR3 consists of 14 residues. The CDR3 here is CASSDRQGARGYTF. The CDR3 DNA reads as TGTGCCAGCAGTGACAGACAGGGGGCGCGGGGCTACACCTTC.

The gene calls are TRBV14 and TRBJ1-4; a weak D match, TRBD1 (5 bases). V gave up 3 bases and J gave up 0 bases, with 11 bases separating them. The CDR3 loop spans 16 amino acids. Per the germline V gene, CDR1 is SGHDN and CDR2 is FVKESK. CDR3 amino acids: CASSHFDSATNEKLFF. The DNA for the CDR3 is TGTGCCAGCAGCCATTTCGACAGCGCAACTAATGAAAAACTGTTTTTT.

This chain links TRBV28 with TRBJ2-1, with D perhaps matching TRBD2 (7 bases). The CDR3 covers 14 residues. Per the germline V gene, CDR1 is MDHEN and CDR2 is SYDVKM. Trimming took 7 bases from V and 3 from J, leaving 13 bases between them. CDR3 amino acids: CASTLGGGYNEQFF. The CDR3 DNA reads as TGTGCCAGCACTCTGGGAGGGGGCTACAATGAGCAGTTCTTC. Complete variable domain (other parts from reference TRBV28 and TRBJ2-1): DVKVTQSSRYLVKRTGEKVFLECVQDMDHENMFWYRQDPGLGLRLIYFSYDVKMKEKGDIPEGYSVSREKKERFSLILESASTNQTSMYLCASTLGGGYNEQFFGPGTRLTVL.

The chain uses TRBV27 and TRBJ2-1; the D gene is possibly TRBD2 (6 bases). This CDR3 is built from 15 residues. The germline gives CDR1 MNHEY, CDR2 SMNVEV (reference sequence). Trimming removed 4 bases from V and 0 bases from J, with 10 bases in between. DNA of the CDR3: TGTGCCAGCAGTTCCCGGGAGAGCTCCTACAATGAGCAGTTCTTC. Protein: CASSSRESSYNEQFF.

A single count supports this clone. The V and J genes are TRBV4-2 and TRBJ2-5; the match to TRBD2 covers 11 bases. The germline V gene has CDR1 LGHNA and CDR2 YNFKEQ. Trimming took 8 bases from V and 2 from J; bases not matched to a gene: 7. This CDR3 is built from 15 residues. For the CDR3, the DNA is TGTGCCAGCGGGCCTAGCGGGGGGTTGCAAGAGACCCAGTACTTC. Its protein is CASGPSGGLQETQYF.

The chain recombines TRBV11-2 with TRBJ2-7; 8 bases agree with TRBD1. Trimming removed 3 bases from V and 0 bases from J; junction bases left unmatched: 4. CDR3 length equals 15 residues. Germline CDR1 reads SGHAT; CDR2 reads FQNNGV. The CDR3 region is CASSLRTGTSYEQYF. The CDR3 DNA is TGTGCCAGCAGCTTGAGGACAGGGACCTCCTACGAGCAGTACTTC.

The V and J genes are TRBV18 and TRBJ2-1, with 9 bases matching TRBD1. Unmatched junction bases numbered 12, after V lost 5 bases and J lost 7 bases. The CDR3 is 16 amino acids. Germline lookup yields CDR1 KGHSH and CDR2 LQKENI. CDR3 sequence: CASSFRDRVMSNEQFF. DNA of the CDR3: TGTGCCAGCTCATTCCGGGACAGGGTAATGTCGAATGAGCAGTTCTTC.

V and J are TRBV3-1 (or the pseudogene TRBV3-2) and TRBJ1-1; D might be TRBD1 (6 bases). The CDR3 is 13 residues long. The germline gives CDR1 LGHDT, CDR2 YNNKEL (reference sequence). With 1 base removed from V and 4 bases from J, the gap between germline ends came to 7 bases. CDR3 residues: CASSQGTATEAFF. CDR3 DNA: TGTGCCAGCAGCCAAGGGACAGCCACTGAAGCTTTCTTT.

This chain connects TRBV27 to TRBJ1-4; no definite D call. Germline V gives CDR1 MNHEY, CDR2 SMNVEV (reference sequence). The ends were cut back, 7 bases at V and 8 bases at J, with 17 bases in the middle. The CDR3 length is 14 residues. The CDR3 loop reads CASIPRGGSEKLFF. The CDR3 bases are TGTGCCAGCATCCCCCGAGGAGGGTCCGAAAAACTGTTTTTT.

The count of this clone is one. The rearrangement links TRBV6-2 or TRBV6-3 to TRBJ2-4; 8 nucleotides match TRBD1. The V gene end was trimmed by 0 bases and the J gene end by 7 bases; junction bases not matched to a gene: 8. Looked up from germline, CDR1 is MNHEY and CDR2 is SVGEGT. The CDR3 is 16 amino acids. CDR3 sequence reads: CASSYSPRQGYNIQYF. The CDR3 DNA follows: TGTGCCAGCAGTTACTCGCCCCGACAGGGGTATAACATTCAGTACTTC.

The chain carries TRBV19 and TRBJ1-2; D call uncertain. V lost 4 bases and J 0 bases, leaving 15 bases between the germline ends. The CDR3 totals 16 residues. Per the germline V gene, CDR1 is LNHDA and CDR2 is SQIVND (reference sequence). DNA of the CDR3: TGTGCCAGTAGTAAACCGAGCCGAGGAGCTAACTATGGCTACACCTTC. It encodes CASSKPSRGANYGYTF.

This chain links TRBV7-2 with TRBJ2-7; 7 bases match TRBD2. The CDR3 has 16 amino acids. Trimming cost V 1 base and J 3 bases; bases outside gene matches: 9. Germline CDR1 is SGHTA and CDR2 is FQGNSA. CDR3 amino acids: CASSLGLREPDYEQYF. The CDR3 nucleotides are TGTGCCAGCAGCTTAGGTTTGCGGGAGCCTGACTACGAGCAGTACTTC. Based on the CDR3 plus reference TRBV7-2 and TRBJ2-7, the full variable domain is GAGVSQSPSNKVTEKGKDVELRCDPISGHTALYWYRQSLGQGLEFLIYFQGNSAPDKSGLPSDRFSAERTGGSVSTLTIQRTQQEDSAVYLCASSLGLREPDYEQYFGPGTRLTVT.

This sequence joins TRBV5-1 and TRBJ2-7; D is undetermined. The CDR3 is 14 amino acids. Germline V gene sequence: CDR1 SGHRS, CDR2 YFSETQ. V was clipped by 5 bases and J by 0 bases, with 12 bases between them. CDR3 bases: TGCGCCAGCAGATACACATTAACCTCCTACGAGCAGTACTTC. Translating gives CASRYTLTSYEQYF.